This entry concerns a single T cell receptor (beta chain). Its antigen is currently unknown. PCR was performed a second time for about 7 to 11 cycles using a sample-barcoded 5' primer and a J-beta primer mix. From the 5' RACE reads, TCRdb called clonotypes with MiXCR, one entry per CDR3 protein. Here the sample spans 600,000 to 900,000 distinct CDR3 sequences, around 25% being singletons. The CDR3 has 12 residues. CDR1 and CDR2 from the germline V gene are SQVTM and ANQGSEA. The data stem from a study of blood T cells in healthy people across ages. Findings of the study overall: Long-lived donors carried more naive CD4+ cells and greater diversity than aged donors.

Those donating, healthy Caucasian individuals from Russia, were aged about 6 to 90. This sample was shared with a second study, whose subject was T cells of mothers and their children.

The receptor was derived from a boy between 10 and 17 years old in good health. The sequencing sample was made of blood. V and J are TRBV29-1 and TRBJ2-1; D perhaps matches TRBD2 (5 bases). The J call could be wrong; TRBJ2-5 is a better fit for the DNA end. CDR3 loop: CSVYSGKETQYF. The CDR3 DNA reads TGCAGCGTTTACTCGGGGAAAGAGACCCAGTACTTC.